These 14 T cell receptor beta chains originate from one sample sequenced in a study of shared clonotypes between healthy human individuals. The table came from immunoSEQ multiplex PCR; TCRdb's copy has only in-frame clones and leaves some out. The sample contains over a million clones, roughly 96% of which appear only once. Sequencing input: naive CD4+ T cells sorted from blood. Subset in this sample: CD45RA+ positively selected. The receptors come from a man aged 25-40 years in good health.

The chain has TRBV18 and TRBJ1-4; possibly TRBD1 for D (5 bases). The germline gives CDR1 KGHSH, CDR2 LQKENI. There are 13 residues in the CDR3. Trimming took off 5 bases at V and 3 bases at J, with 7 bases between the two ends. The CDR3 here is CASSSRANEKLFF. As DNA, the CDR3 is TGTGCCAGCTCATCCAGGGCTAATGAAAAACTGTTTTTT.

The rearrangement links TRBV11-2 to TRBJ2-5; 8 nucleotides agree with TRBD2. The CDR3 is made up of 15 amino acids. CDR1 is SGHAT, CDR2 FQNNGV, per germline. Trimming at V came to 3 bases and at J to 2 bases, leaving 5 bases not matched to a gene. The CDR3 DNA is TGTGCCAGCAGCTTTGCGGGAGGTGGGCAAGAGACCCAGTACTTC. Translated: CASSFAGGGQETQYF.

J is TRBJ1-1 and V is TRBV5-6; TRBD1 matches 7 bases. The CDR3 is made up of 17 amino acids. The J segment lost 3 bases and the V segment lost 2 bases, leaving 13 bases of the junction unmatched. Germline CDR1 reads SGHDT; CDR2 reads YYEEEE. The CDR3 is CASSLKEGALSYTEAFF. The CDR3 region has the DNA TGTGCCAGCAGCTTAAAAGAGGGGGCGCTTTCGTACACTGAAGCTTTCTTT.

The chain recombines TRBV27 with TRBJ1-1; tentatively, D is TRBD1 (6 bases). V lost 3 bases and J lost 5, with 22 bases in between. The CDR3 is made up of 17 amino acids. Germline assignment: CDR1 MNHEY and CDR2 SMNVEV (reference sequence). DNA of the CDR3: TGTGCCAGCAGTTTCGGCAGGGGAGGTAGGGGAATGACTGAAGCTTTCTTT. Translating it yields CASSFGRGGRGMTEAFF.

The chain recombines TRBV11-2 with TRBJ2-4, with D perhaps given as TRBD1 or TRBD2 (7 bases each). The CDR3 is 15 residues long. Germline loops: CDR1 SGHAT, CDR2 FQNNGV. V was shortened by 2 bases and J by 9 bases, with 17 bases between the two germline ends. The chain's CDR3 is CASSLTQGGGTIQYF. The CDR3 coding sequence is TGTGCCAGCAGCTTAACGCAGGGGGGAGGGACCATTCAGTACTTC.

The V and J genes are TRBV6-6 and TRBJ1-5; D unresolved. The CDR3 extends over 13 amino acids. Trimming took off 2 bases at V and 5 bases at J, with 7 bases between the two ends. Germline V gives CDR1 MNHNY, CDR2 SVGAGI (reference sequence). The CDR3, as DNA: TGTGCCAGCAGTTACCCCCCAGATCAGCCCCAGCATTTT. It specifies CASSYPPDQPQHF.

This chain joins TRBV5-1 and TRBJ2-2, with 7 bases matching TRBD2. Germline V gives CDR1 SGHRS, CDR2 YFSETQ. V gave up 5 bases and J gave up 4 bases; unmatched junction bases: 5. This CDR3 comprises 14 residues. The chain's CDR3 is CASRGGTTTGELFF. DNA for the CDR3: TGCGCCAGCAGGGGGGGGACCACCACCGGGGAGCTGTTTTTT.

The chain has TRBV7-2 and TRBJ2-6, with D unresolved. CDR1 is SGHTA and CDR2 is FQGNSA in the germline V gene. V lost 1 base and J lost 8, with 12 bases in between. This CDR3 is 15 amino acids long. The CDR3 protein is CASSLEGDLPNVLTF. The CDR3 bases are TGTGCCAGCAGCTTAGAAGGAGATCTTCCCAACGTCCTGACTTTC. Combining the CDR3 with reference TRBV7-2 and TRBJ2-6 gives the whole variable domain GAGVSQSPSNKVTEKGKDVELRCDPISGHTALYWYRQSLGQGLEFLIYFQGNSAPDKSGLPSDRFSAERTGGSVSTLTIQRTQQEDSAVYLCASSLEGDLPNVLTFGAGSRLTVL.

CDR3 residues: CASSLASGGHEQYF. CDR3 bases: TGTGCCAGCAGCTTGGCGTCAGGGGGCCACGAGCAGTACTTC. The chain joins TRBV5-4 to TRBJ2-7, with 8 bases aligning to TRBD1. This CDR3 is built from 14 residues. Germline CDR1 SGHNT, CDR2 YYREEE (reference sequence). V lost 0 bases, J lost 5 bases, and 4 bases stayed unmatched.

The V gene is TRBV7-3, the J gene TRBJ2-1; D is possibly TRBD2 (5 bases). The length of the CDR3 is 14 residues. Germline lookup yields CDR1 SGHTA and CDR2 FQGTGA. Trimming took 0 bases from V and 12 from J, leaving 15 bases between them. The CDR3 DNA is TGTGCCAGCAGCTTAACTGGGGAGTCGTATGGGCAGTTCTTC. Translated, it gives CASSLTGESYGQFF.

The chain couples TRBV10-1 to TRBJ2-7, with D perhaps TRBD1 (6 bases). Trimming pared 3 bases from V and 7 bases from J, leaving 13 bases between. The CDR3 has 13 residues. Germline V gene data show CDR1 as WNHNN and CDR2 as SYGVQD (reference sequence). The CDR3 coding sequence is TGCGCCAGCAGTGAAATTGGGACATGGGAGCAGTACTTC. Protein sequence: CASSEIGTWEQYF.

The CDR3 DNA reads TGCGCCAGCAGCTTGGATCCTAGCGGTGATGTTTCCTACAATGAGCAGTTCTTC. It codes for CASSLDPSGDVSYNEQFF. The rearrangement joins TRBV5-1 to TRBJ2-1; 7 bases match TRBD2. The CDR3 sequence is 18 residues long. Germline values: CDR1 SGHRS, CDR2 YFSETQ. J was trimmed by 1 base and V by 0 bases; bases with no gene match: 10.

This sequence joins TRBV11-3 and TRBJ1-1; D perhaps matches TRBD1 (6 bases). Germline V gives CDR1 SGHNT, CDR2 YENEEA. With 1 base removed from V and 4 bases from J, the gap between germline ends came to 13 bases. The CDR3 totals 15 residues. CDR3 region: CASSLVLGGGTEAFF. The CDR3 DNA is TGTGCCAGCAGCTTAGTTCTGGGAGGGGGCACTGAAGCTTTCTTT.

The chain couples TRBV12-5 to TRBJ2-3; a weak D match, TRBD1 (6 bases). This CDR3 has 18 amino acids. CDR1 is LGHNT, CDR2 FRNRAP, per germline. V lost 0 bases, J lost 1 base, and 17 bases lay in between. This CDR3 reads CASGLVQLLGHRTDTQYF. As DNA, the CDR3 is TGTGCTAGTGGTTTGGTACAGTTATTGGGACACCGCACAGATACGCAGTATTTT.